This entry features one T cell receptor beta chain sequence. Its specificity is unknown. Germline lookup yields CDR1 SGDLS and CDR2 YYNGEE. CDR3 size: 19 residues. As the method of synthesis, 5'RACE template switching with UMIs yielded TCR beta cDNA. Using the 5' RACE reads, TCRdb records one entry per CDR3 protein without DNA. The sample table sets out 500,000 to 700,000 distinct CDR3 sequences. This specimen belongs to a study of T cells expressing NK-cell markers. Study information: Sorted CD3+CD56-NKG2C+, CD3+CD56+NKG2C- and CD3+CD56+NKG2C+ T cells were the source of the TCR beta repertoires.

Study-level points and caveats: These clonotypes additionally ranked first within the CD3+CD56-NKG2C+ fraction of a handful of donors. NKG2C+ dominant clonotypes from more than 5 donors made up roughly 1.0-7.5% of CD8+ T cells.

The sequence derives from a man aged 18 to 30 in good health. The chain has TRBV9 and TRBJ1-5; absent DNA, TCRdb's TRBD1 call cannot be checked. The sample was blood T cells: a sorted CD56 or NKG2C T cell subset, CD4+ or CD8+ T cells, or bulk PBMC T cells (not recorded which). The CDR3 protein is CASSPGTGIIDYSNQPQHF.